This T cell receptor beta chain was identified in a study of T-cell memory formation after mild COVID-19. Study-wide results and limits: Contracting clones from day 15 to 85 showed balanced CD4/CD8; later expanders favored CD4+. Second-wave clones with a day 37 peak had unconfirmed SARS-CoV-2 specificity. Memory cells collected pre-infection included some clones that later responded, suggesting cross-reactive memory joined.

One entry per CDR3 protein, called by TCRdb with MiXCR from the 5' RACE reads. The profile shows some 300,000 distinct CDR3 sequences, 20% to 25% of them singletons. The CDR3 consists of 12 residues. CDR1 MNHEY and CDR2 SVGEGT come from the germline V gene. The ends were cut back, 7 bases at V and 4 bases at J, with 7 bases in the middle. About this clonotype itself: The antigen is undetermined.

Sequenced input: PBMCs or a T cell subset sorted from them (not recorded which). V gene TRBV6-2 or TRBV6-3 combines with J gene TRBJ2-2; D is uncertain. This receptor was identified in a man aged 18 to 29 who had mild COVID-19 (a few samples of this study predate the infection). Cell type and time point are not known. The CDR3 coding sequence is TGTGCCAGCACACTCGGCACCGGGGAGCTGTTTTTT. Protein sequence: CASTLGTGELFF.